This T cell receptor beta chain was sequenced during a study of blood T cell repertoires in COVID-19. The germline V gene encodes CDR1 KGHSH and CDR2 LQKENI. V gave up 5 bases and J gave up 3 bases, with 13 bases separating them. The CDR3 has 14 residues. This table comes from immunoSEQ multiplex PCR, and its TCRdb copy is limited to in-frame clones, with some not included. The table includes 150,000 to 200,000 clones, over 75% detected once. This TCR was sampled from a woman in her seventies with acute or convalescent COVID-19. Sequenced sample: peripheral blood. The V and J genes are TRBV18 and TRBJ1-1, with a possible D match to TRBD1 (6 bases). CDR3 nucleotides: TGTGCCAGCTCAGGCGACAGGATGGACACTGAAGCTTTCTTT. It is translated as CASSGDRMDTEAFF.